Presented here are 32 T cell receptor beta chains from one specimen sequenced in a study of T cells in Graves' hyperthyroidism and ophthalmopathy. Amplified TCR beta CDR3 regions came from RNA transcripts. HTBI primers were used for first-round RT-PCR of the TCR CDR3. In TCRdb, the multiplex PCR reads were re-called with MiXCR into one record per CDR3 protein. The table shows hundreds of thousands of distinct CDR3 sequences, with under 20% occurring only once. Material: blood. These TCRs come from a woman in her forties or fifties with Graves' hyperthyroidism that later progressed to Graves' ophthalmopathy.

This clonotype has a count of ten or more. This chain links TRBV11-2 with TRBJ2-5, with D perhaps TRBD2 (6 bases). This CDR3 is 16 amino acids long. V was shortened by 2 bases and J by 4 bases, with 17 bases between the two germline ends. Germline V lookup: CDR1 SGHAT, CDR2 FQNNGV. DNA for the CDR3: TGTGCCAGCAGCTTACTGGGGCTAGCGAACTTAGAGACCCAGTACTTC. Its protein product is CASSLLGLANLETQYF.

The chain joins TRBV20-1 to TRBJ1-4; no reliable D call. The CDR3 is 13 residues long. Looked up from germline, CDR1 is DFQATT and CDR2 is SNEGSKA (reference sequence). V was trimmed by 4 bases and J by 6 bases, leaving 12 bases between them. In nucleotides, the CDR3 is TGCAGTGCTACCGGGAGGGTCGATGAAAAACTGTTTTTT. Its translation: CSATGRVDEKLFF.

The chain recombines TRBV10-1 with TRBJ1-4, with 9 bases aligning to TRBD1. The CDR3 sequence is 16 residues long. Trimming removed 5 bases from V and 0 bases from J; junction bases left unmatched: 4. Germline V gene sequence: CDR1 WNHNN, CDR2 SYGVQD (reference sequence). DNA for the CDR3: TGCGCCAGCAGTCCCGGGACAGGGACAACTAATGAAAAACTGTTTTTT. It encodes CASSPGTGTTNEKLFF.

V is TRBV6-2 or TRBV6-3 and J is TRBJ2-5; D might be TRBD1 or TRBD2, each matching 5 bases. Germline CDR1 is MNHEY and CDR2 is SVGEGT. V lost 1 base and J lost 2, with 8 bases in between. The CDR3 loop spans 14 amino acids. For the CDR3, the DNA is TGTGCCAGCAGTTACTTCGGGGCGCAAGAGACCCAGTACTTC. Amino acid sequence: CASSYFGAQETQYF.

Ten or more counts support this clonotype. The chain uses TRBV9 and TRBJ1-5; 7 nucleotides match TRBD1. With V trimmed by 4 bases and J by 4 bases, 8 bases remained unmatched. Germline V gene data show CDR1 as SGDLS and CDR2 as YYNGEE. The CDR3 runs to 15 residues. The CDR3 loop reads CASSNRDSLNQPQHF. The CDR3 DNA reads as TGTGCCAGCAGCAACCGGGACAGCTTAAATCAGCCCCAGCATTTT.

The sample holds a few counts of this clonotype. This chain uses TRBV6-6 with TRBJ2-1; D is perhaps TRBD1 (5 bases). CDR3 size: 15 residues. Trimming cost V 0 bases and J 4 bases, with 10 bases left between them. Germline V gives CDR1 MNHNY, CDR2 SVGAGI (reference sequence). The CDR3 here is CASSYSQDLYNEQFF. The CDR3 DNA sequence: TGTGCCAGCAGTTACTCACAGGACCTATACAATGAGCAGTTCTTC.

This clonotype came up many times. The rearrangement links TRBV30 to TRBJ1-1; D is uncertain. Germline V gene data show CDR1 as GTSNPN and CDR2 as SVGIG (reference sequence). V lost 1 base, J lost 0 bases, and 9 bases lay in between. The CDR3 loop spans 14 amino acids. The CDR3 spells CAWSADTMNTEAFF. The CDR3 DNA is TGTGCCTGGAGTGCTGACACCATGAACACTGAAGCTTTCTTT.

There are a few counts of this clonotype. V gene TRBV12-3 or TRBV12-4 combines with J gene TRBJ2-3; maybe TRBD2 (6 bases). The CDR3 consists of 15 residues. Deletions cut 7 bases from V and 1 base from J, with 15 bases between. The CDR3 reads CASNPGSGRTDTQYF. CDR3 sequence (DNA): TGTGCCAGCAACCCCGGTAGCGGACGCACAGATACGCAGTATTTT.

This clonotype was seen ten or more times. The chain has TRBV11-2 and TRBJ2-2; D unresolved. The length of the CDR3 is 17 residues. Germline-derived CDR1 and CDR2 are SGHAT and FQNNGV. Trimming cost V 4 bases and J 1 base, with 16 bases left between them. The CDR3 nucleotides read TGTGCCAGCAGCTCCCTGGGGTTTAGGATGAACACCGGGGAGCTGTTTTTT. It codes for CASSSLGFRMNTGELFF.

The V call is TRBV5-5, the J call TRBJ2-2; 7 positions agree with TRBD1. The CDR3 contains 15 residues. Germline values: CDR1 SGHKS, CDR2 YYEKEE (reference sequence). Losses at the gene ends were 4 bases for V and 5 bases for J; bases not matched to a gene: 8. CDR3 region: CASSTGTVTTGELFF. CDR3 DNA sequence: TGTGCCAGCAGCACCGGGACAGTGACAACCGGGGAGCTGTTTTTT.

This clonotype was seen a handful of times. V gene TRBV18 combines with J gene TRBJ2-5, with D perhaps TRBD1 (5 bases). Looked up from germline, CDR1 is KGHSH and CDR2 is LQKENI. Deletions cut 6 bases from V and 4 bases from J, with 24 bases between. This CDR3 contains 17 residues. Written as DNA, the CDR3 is TGTGCCAGCTCCCCGGAGCAGGGTGTCGGGCCGCGAGAGACCCAGTACTTC. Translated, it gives CASSPEQGVGPRETQYF.

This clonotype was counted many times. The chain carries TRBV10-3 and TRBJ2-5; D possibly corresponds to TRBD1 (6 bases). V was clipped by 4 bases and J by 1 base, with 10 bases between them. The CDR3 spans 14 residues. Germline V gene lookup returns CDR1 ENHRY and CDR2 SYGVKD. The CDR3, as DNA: TGTGCCATCAGTGCGGACAGTACCCAAGAGACCCAGTACTTC. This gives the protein CAISADSTQETQYF.

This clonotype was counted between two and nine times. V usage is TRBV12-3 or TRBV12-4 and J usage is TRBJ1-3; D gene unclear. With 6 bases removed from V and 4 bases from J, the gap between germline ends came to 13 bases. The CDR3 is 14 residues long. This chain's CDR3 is CASSSLNMGNTIYF. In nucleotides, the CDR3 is TGTGCCAGCAGCTCCCTCAACATGGGAAACACCATATATTTT.

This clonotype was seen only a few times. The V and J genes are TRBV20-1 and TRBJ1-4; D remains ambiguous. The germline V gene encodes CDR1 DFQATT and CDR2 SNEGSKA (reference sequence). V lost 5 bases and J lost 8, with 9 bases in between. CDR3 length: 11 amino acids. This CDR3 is CSAPIIEKLFF. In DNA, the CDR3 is TGCAGTGCTCCAATTATAGAAAAACTGTTTTTT.

The chain's CDR3 is CAWSRTGTAKNIQYF. The DNA of the CDR3 is TGTGCCTGGAGTAGGACAGGGACGGCCAAAAACATTCAGTACTTC. The chain uses TRBV30 and TRBJ2-4; 8 bases match TRBD1. The CDR3 has 15 residues. The V gene end was trimmed by 2 bases and the J gene end by 1 base; junction bases not matched to a gene: 4. In germline, CDR1 is GTSNPN, CDR2 SVGIG (reference sequence).

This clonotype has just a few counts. The CDR3 bases are TGTGCCAGCAGACGACCCACAGGGGGACTAAATGAGCAGTTCTTC. Protein: CASRRPTGGLNEQFF. V usage is TRBV27 and J usage is TRBJ2-1; a weak D match, TRBD1 (8 bases). V lost 6 bases and J 7 bases, leaving 19 bases between the germline ends. CDR1 is MNHEY and CDR2 is SMNVEV in the germline V gene (reference sequence). This CDR3 has 15 residues.

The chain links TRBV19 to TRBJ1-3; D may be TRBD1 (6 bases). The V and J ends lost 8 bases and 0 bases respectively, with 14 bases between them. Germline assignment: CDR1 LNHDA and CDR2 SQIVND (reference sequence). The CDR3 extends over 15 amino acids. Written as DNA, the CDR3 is TGTGCCAGTGCCGCATCGGACAGCTCTGGAAACACCATATATTTT. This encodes CASAASDSSGNTIYF.

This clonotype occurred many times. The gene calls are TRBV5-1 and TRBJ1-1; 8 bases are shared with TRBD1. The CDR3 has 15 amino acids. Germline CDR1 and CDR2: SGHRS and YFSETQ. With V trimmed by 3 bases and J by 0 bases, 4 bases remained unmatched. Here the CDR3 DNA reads TGCGCCAGCAGCTCAACGACAGGGGTGAACACTGAAGCTTTCTTT. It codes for CASSSTTGVNTEAFF.

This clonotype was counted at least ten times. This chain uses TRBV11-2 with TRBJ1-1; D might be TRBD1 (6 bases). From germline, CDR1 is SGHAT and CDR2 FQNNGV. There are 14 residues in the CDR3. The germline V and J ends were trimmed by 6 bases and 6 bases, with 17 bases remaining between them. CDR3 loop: CASRRGGGFPEAFF. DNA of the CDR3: TGTGCCAGCAGGAGGGGGGGGGGTTTCCCTGAAGCTTTCTTT.

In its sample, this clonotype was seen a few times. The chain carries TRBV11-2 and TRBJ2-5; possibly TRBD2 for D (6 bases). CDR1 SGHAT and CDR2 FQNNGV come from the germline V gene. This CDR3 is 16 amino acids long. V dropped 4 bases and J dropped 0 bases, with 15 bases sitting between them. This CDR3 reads CASSSPGRDHQETQYF. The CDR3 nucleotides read TGTGCCAGCAGCTCTCCGGGGCGGGACCACCAAGAGACCCAGTACTTC.

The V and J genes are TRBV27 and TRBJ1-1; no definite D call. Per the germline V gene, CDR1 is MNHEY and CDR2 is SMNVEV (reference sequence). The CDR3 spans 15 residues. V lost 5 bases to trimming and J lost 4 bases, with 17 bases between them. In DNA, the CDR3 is TGTGCCAGCAGTGCCGGACCCACGCGGGGCACTGAAGCTTTCTTT. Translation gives CASSAGPTRGTEAFF.

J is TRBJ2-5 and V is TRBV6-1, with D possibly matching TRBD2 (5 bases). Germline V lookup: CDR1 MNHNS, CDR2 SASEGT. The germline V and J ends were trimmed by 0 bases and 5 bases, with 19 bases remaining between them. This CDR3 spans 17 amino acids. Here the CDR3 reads CASSEAKGIGVVETQYF. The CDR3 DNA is TGTGCCAGCAGTGAAGCGAAGGGTATCGGGGTAGTGGAGACCCAGTACTTC.

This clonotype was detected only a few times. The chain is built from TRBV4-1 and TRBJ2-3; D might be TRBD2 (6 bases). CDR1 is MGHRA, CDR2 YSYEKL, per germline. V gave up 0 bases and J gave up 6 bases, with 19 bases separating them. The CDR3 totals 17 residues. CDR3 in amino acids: CASSQEGRGTAGDTQYF. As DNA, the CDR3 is TGCGCCAGCAGCCAAGAAGGGCGGGGCACCGCGGGGGATACGCAGTATTTT.

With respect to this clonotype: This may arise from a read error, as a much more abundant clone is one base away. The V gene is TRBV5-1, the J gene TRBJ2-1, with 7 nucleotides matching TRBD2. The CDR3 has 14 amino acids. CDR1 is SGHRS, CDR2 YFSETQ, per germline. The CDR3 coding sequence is TGCGCCGGCAGCTACAACCCGGGAGGCCATGAGCAGTTCTTC. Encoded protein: CAGSYNPGGHEQFF.

CDR3: CASSTQGGRGQGYTF. The CDR3 nucleotides read TGTGCCAGCAGCACCCAAGGAGGCAGGGGGCAGGGCTACACCTTC. J is TRBJ1-2 and V is TRBV11-2; 8 nucleotides line up with TRBD1. The CDR3 is made up of 15 amino acids. The germline V gene encodes CDR1 SGHAT and CDR2 FQNNGV. J was trimmed by 8 bases and V by 5 bases; bases with no gene match: 13.

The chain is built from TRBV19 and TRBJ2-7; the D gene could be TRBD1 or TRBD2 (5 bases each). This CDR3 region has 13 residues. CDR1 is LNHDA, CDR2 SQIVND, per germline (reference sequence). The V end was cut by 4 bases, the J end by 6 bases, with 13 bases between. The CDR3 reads CASSTGAYAEQYF. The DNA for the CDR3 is TGTGCCAGTAGTACCGGGGCATACGCCGAGCAGTACTTC.

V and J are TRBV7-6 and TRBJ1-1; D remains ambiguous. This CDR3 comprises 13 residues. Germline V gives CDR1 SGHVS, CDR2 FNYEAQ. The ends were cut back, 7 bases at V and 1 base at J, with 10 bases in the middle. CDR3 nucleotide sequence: TGTGCCAGCAAGGGAGAGGCGAACACTGAAGCTTTCTTT. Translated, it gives CASKGEANTEAFF.

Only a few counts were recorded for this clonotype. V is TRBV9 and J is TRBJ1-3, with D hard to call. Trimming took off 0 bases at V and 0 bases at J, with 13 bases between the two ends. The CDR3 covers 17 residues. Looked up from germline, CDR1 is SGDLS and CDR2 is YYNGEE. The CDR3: CASSVVGGQTSGNTIYF. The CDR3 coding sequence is TGTGCCAGCAGCGTAGTAGGAGGTCAGACCTCTGGAAACACCATATATTTT. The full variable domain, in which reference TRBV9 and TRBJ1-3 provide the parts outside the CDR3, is DSGVTQTPKHLITATGQRVTLRCSPRSGDLSVYWYQQSLDQGLQFLIQYYNGEERAKGNILERFSAQQFPDLHSELNLSSLELGDSALYFCASSVVGGQTSGNTIYFGEGSWLTVV.

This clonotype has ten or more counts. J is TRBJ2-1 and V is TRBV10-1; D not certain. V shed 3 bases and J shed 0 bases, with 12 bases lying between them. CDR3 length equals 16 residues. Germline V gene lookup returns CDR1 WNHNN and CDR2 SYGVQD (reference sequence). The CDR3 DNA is TGCGCCAGCAGTGATGGGTTATCGAGCTCCTACAATGAGCAGTTCTTC. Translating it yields CASSDGLSSSYNEQFF.

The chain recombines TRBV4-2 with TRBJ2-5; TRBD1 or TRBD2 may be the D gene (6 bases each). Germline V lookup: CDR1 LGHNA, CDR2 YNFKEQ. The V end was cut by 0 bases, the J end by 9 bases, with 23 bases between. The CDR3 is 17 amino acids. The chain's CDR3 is CASSQDAARRGRRPQYF. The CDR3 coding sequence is TGTGCCAGCAGCCAAGATGCCGCGCGTCGGGGGCGGAGGCCCCAGTACTTC.

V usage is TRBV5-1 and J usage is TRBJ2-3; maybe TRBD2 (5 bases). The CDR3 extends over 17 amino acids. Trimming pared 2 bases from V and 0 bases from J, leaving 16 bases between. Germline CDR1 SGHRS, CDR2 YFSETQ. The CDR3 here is CASSLDEGNPSTDTQYF. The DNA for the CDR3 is TGCGCCAGCAGCTTAGACGAGGGCAACCCTAGCACAGATACGCAGTATTTT.

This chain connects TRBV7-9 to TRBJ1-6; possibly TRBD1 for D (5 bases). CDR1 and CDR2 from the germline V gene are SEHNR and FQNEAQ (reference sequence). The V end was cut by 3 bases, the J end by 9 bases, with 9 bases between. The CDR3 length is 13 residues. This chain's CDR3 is CASSLQGVSPLHF. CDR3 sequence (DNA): TGTGCCAGCAGCTTGCAGGGCGTTTCACCCCTCCACTTT.